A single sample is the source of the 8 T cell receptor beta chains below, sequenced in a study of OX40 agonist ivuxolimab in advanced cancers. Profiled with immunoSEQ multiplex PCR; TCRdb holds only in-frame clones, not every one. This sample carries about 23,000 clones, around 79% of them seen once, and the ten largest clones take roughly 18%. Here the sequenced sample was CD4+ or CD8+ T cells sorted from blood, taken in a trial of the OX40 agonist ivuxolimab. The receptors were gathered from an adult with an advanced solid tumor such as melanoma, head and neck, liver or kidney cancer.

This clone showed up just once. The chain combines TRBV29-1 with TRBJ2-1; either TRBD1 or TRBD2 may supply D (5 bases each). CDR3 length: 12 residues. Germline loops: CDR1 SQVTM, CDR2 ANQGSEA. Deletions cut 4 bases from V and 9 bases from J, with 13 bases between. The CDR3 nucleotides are TGCAGCGTTGGGGGACCATCGGGTGAGCAGTTCTTC. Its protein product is CSVGGPSGEQFF.

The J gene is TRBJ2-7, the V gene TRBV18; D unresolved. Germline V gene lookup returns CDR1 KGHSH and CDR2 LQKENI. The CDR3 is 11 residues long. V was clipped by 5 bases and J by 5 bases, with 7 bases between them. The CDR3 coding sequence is TGTGCCAGCTCAATCGGCAACGAGCAGTACTTC. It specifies CASSIGNEQYF.

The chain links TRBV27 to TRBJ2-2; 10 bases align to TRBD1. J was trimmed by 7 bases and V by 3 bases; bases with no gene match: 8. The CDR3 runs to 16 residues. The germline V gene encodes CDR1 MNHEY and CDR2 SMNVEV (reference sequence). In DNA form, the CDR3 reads TGTGCCAGCAGTTTCCGGACAGGGGGGTGGGGCGGGGAGCTGTTTTTT. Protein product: CASSFRTGGWGGELFF.

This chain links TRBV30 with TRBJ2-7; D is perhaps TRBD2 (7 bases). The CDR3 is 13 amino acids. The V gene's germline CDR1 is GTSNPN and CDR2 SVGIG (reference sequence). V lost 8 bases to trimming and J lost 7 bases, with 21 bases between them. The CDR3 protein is CAGGVGGALEQYF. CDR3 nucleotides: TGTGCCGGAGGGGTTGGGGGGGCCTTGGAGCAGTACTTC.

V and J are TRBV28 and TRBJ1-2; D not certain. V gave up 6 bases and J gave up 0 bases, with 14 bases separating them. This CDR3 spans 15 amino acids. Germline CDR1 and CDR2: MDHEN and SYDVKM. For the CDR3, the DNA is TGTGCCAGCAGCCAAGGAGGTTCAGCTAACTATGGCTACACCTTC. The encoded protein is CASSQGGSANYGYTF.

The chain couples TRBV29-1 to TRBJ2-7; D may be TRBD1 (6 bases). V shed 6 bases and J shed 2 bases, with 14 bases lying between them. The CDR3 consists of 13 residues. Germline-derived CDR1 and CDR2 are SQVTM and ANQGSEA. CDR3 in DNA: TGCAGCGTCGGACAGCCTTTAACCTACGAGCAGTACTTC. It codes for CSVGQPLTYEQYF.

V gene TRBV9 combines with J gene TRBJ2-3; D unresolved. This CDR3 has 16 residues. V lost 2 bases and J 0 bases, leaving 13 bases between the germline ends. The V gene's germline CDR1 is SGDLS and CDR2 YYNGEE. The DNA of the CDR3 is TGTGCCAGCAGCGTCGAACGGGCTTCTAGCACAGATACGCAGTATTTT. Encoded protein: CASSVERASSTDTQYF.

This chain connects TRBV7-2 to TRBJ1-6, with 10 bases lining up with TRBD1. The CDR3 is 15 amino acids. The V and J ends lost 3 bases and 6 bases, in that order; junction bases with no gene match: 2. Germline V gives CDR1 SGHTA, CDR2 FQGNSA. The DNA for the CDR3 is TGTGCCAGCAGCTTCCGGACAGGGGGTAATTCACCCCTCCACTTT. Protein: CASSFRTGGNSPLHF.